What follows are 28 T cell receptor beta chains derived from one specimen sequenced in a study of blood T cell repertoires in COVID-19. Sequencing used immunoSEQ multiplex PCR; TCRdb keeps in-frame clones, though not all of them. The sample shows 120,000 to 150,000 clones, around 90% of them seen only once. Sequencing input: peripheral blood. These receptors all stem from a woman aged 50 to 60 with acute or convalescent COVID-19.

This chain connects TRBV21-1 to TRBJ1-6. TRBV21-1 is reported as a pseudogene. CDR3 length equals 18 residues. CDR3 sequence: CASSKGRSTSSYNSPLHF. The DNA for the CDR3 is TGTGCCAGCAGCAAAGGGCGCAGTACTAGCTCCTATAATTCACCCCTCCACTTT.

This clone is a singleton in its sample. This chain connects TRBV3-1 (or the pseudogene TRBV3-2) to TRBJ2-2, with 9 bases lining up with TRBD2. The CDR3 runs to 15 residues. Trimming took 4 bases from V and 4 from J; bases not matched to a gene: 4. Germline CDR1 is LGHDT and CDR2 is YNNKEL (reference sequence). This CDR3 is CASSLAGDPTGELFF. CDR3 coding DNA: TGTGCCAGCAGCCTAGCGGGGGATCCCACCGGGGAGCTGTTTTTT.

The chain employs TRBV24-1 and TRBJ2-7; D is ambiguous. The V end was cut by 3 bases, the J end by 1 base, with 3 bases between. The CDR3 covers 12 residues. Germline-derived CDR1 and CDR2 are KGHDR and SFDVKD. The CDR3 sequence: CATSDRSYEQYF. CDR3 nucleotides: TGTGCCACCAGTGATCGGTCCTACGAGCAGTACTTC.

This rearrangement joins TRBV19 to TRBJ2-7, with unresolved D. This CDR3 has 13 residues. V lost 3 bases to trimming and J lost 3 bases, with 9 bases between them. The germline CDR1 and CDR2 sequences are LNHDA and SQIVND (reference sequence). The CDR3 loop reads CASSIKVDYEQYF. The CDR3 region has the DNA TGTGCCAGTAGTATTAAAGTAGACTACGAGCAGTACTTC.

V and J are TRBV21-1 and TRBJ2-7; the table's D call of TRBD1 was not tested on the DNA. TRBV21-1 is labeled a pseudogene. The CDR3 totals 14 residues. The DNA of the CDR3 is TGTGCCAGCAGCAAAGAGGGGGAACCCTACGAGCAGTACTTC. The encoded protein is CASSKEGEPYEQYF.

V gene TRBV9 combines with J gene TRBJ1-6; a possible D gene is TRBD1 (5 bases). Trimming removed 5 bases at V and 5 bases at J, with 17 bases between. Germline CDR1 SGDLS, CDR2 YYNGEE. The CDR3 consists of 16 residues. The CDR3 is CASRRYDQGDNSPLHF. For the CDR3, the DNA is TGTGCCAGCAGAAGGTACGATCAGGGCGATAATTCACCCCTCCACTTT.

The V call is TRBV14, the J call TRBJ2-4; 11 bases map to TRBD1. Germline loops: CDR1 SGHDN, CDR2 FVKESK. J was trimmed by 8 bases and V by 5 bases; bases with no gene match: 8. The CDR3 is 15 residues long. CDR3 nucleotides: TGTGCCAGCAGCTTAGGACAGGGGGCTAGTTACATTCAGTACTTC. Its translation: CASSLGQGASYIQYF.

The chain couples TRBV5-1 to TRBJ2-1; no clear D. The CDR3 length is 13 residues. Looked up from germline, CDR1 is SGHRS and CDR2 is YFSETQ. Trimming cost V 4 bases and J 5 bases, with 10 bases left between them. CDR3 in amino acids: CASSPRLDNEQFF. The CDR3 region has the DNA TGCGCCAGCAGCCCCAGACTCGACAATGAGCAGTTCTTC. Full variable domain (missing parts from reference TRBV5-1 and TRBJ2-1): KAGVTQTPRYLIKTRGQQVTLSCSPISGHRSVSWYQQTPGQGLQFLFEYFSETQRNKGNFPGRFSGRQFSNSRSEMNVSTLELGDSALYLCASSPRLDNEQFFGPGTRLTVL.

This clone has just one count. CDR3 residues: CASSLESQGGRPQHF. For the CDR3, the DNA is TGTGCCAGCAGCTTGGAATCTCAGGGCGGTCGGCCCCAGCATTTT. The rearrangement joins TRBV5-8 to TRBJ1-5, with D tentatively TRBD1 (5 bases). The germline V gene encodes CDR1 SGHTS and CDR2 YDEGEE. Deletions cut 0 bases from V and 9 bases from J, with 16 bases between. The CDR3 is 15 residues long.

The chain employs TRBV27 and TRBJ1-4, with 7 positions matching TRBD1. V gave up 6 bases and J gave up 4 bases; unmatched junction bases: 5. The V gene's germline CDR1 is MNHEY and CDR2 SMNVEV (reference sequence). The CDR3 length is 14 residues. The CDR3 is CASRPTGLNEKLFF. The CDR3 DNA is TGTGCCAGCAGGCCGACAGGGCTTAATGAAAAACTGTTTTTT.

The rearrangement links TRBV10-3 to TRBJ1-4; D is uncertain. Trimming pared 8 bases from V and 14 bases from J, leaving 24 bases between. The CDR3 loop spans 14 amino acids. Germline V gene lookup returns CDR1 ENHRY and CDR2 SYGVKD. The CDR3 region has the DNA TGTGCCATCGGCAGCGGGAGTGAAATAAAGTTTCTGTTTTTT. This sequence encodes CAIGSGSEIKFLFF.

The gene calls are TRBV19 and TRBJ1-1; TRBD1 aligns across 7 bases. V was pared by 3 bases and J by 0 bases, with 1 base of the junction left unmatched. Germline V CDR1 and CDR2: LNHDA, SQIVND (reference sequence). The CDR3 covers 14 residues. This CDR3 is CASSIGTVNTEAFF. The CDR3 coding sequence is TGTGCCAGTAGTATCGGGACAGTGAACACTGAAGCTTTCTTT.

The rearrangement joins TRBV7-2 to TRBJ2-5, with 11 nucleotides matching TRBD1. CDR1 and CDR2 (germline): SGHTA, FQGNSA. CDR3 length: 15 residues. V lost 5 bases, J lost 5 bases, and 7 bases stayed unmatched. Here the CDR3 DNA reads TGTGCCAGCAGCCCGGACAGGGGGCATGGGGAGACCCAGTACTTC. It translates to CASSPDRGHGETQYF.

Details on this clone: Additional DNA sequences in this sample encode the identical CDR3. This chain links TRBV5-5 with TRBJ1-1; TRBD1 aligns across 7 bases. The CDR3 length is 13 residues. CDR1 and CDR2 (germline): SGHKS, YYEKEE (reference sequence). The V segment lost 1 base and the J segment 3 bases; nucleotides outside the gene matches: 0. For the CDR3, the DNA is TGTGCCAGCAGCTTGCAGGGGGACACTGAAGCTTTCTTT. Translated, it gives CASSLQGDTEAFF.

The J gene is TRBJ1-5, the V gene TRBV18, with 11 bases matching TRBD1. The germline V gene encodes CDR1 KGHSH and CDR2 LQKENI. With V trimmed by 3 bases and J by 3 bases, 7 bases remained unmatched. CDR3 length equals 17 residues. The chain's CDR3 is CASSPAWTGGNNQPQHF. As DNA, the CDR3 is TGTGCCAGCTCACCCGCTTGGACAGGGGGCAACAATCAGCCCCAGCATTTT.

The CDR3 is CASSRQTNSGNTIYF. DNA of the CDR3: TGTGCCAGCAGTCGACAGACCAACTCTGGAAACACCATATATTTT. The J gene is TRBJ1-3, the V gene TRBV6-5, with D possibly TRBD1 on 5 matching bases. Trimming left V 5 bases short and J 0 bases short, with 11 bases between. Germline V lookup: CDR1 MNHEY, CDR2 SVGAGI. The CDR3 has 15 amino acids.

V is TRBV7-2 and J is TRBJ1-2; 8 bases map to TRBD1. Germline CDR1 and CDR2: SGHTA and FQGNSA. The junction had 7 bases not matched to a gene; V was cut back by 3 bases and J by 1 base. The CDR3 covers 16 residues. CDR3 in amino acids: CASSLVWDRLNYGYTF. The CDR3 nucleotides read TGTGCCAGCAGCTTGGTTTGGGACAGGCTTAACTATGGCTACACCTTC.

V is TRBV5-1 and J is TRBJ1-5, with TRBD1 as a possible D gene (5 bases). The germline gives CDR1 SGHRS, CDR2 YFSETQ. This CDR3 contains 14 residues. The V end was cut by 0 bases, the J end by 7 bases, with 11 bases between. CDR3 sequence reads: CASSLDSGRQPQHF. The DNA for the CDR3 is TGCGCCAGCAGCTTGGATTCAGGGCGGCAGCCCCAGCATTTT.

This rearrangement joins TRBV27 to TRBJ1-1; 7 bases are a match to TRBD1. Germline CDR1 and CDR2: MNHEY and SMNVEV (reference sequence). The CDR3 runs to 14 residues. The V gene end was trimmed by 3 bases and the J gene end by 2 bases; junction bases not matched to a gene: 3. The CDR3 DNA reads as TGTGCCAGCAGTTTGGACAGGCTAAACACTGAAGCTTTCTTT. Protein sequence: CASSLDRLNTEAFF.

This clone was detected only a few times. The V and J genes are TRBV27 and TRBJ1-1; TRBD1 aligns across 9 bases. Unmatched junction bases numbered 6, after V lost 5 bases and J lost 5 bases. CDR1 and CDR2 from the germline V gene are MNHEY and SMNVEV (reference sequence). This CDR3 has 14 amino acids. CDR3 coding DNA: TGTGCCAGCAGTGCGGGACAGGGCCGAACTGAAGCTTTCTTT. Its translation is CASSAGQGRTEAFF.

The chain's CDR3 is CASTSQEKTYEQYF. The DNA for the CDR3 is TGTGCCAGTACCAGTCAGGAAAAAACCTACGAGCAGTACTTC. This rearrangement joins TRBV19 to TRBJ2-7; D remains unclear. The germline V gene encodes CDR1 LNHDA and CDR2 SQIVND (reference sequence). This CDR3 spans 14 amino acids. V shed 7 bases and J shed 2 bases, with 15 bases lying between them.

The sample holds a few counts of this clone. The CDR3 protein is CASSLLSTVDYGYTF. The CDR3 DNA reads TGTGCCAGCAGTTTACTTAGCACGGTGGACTATGGCTACACCTTC. This chain uses TRBV27 with TRBJ1-2; no definite D call. CDR1 is MNHEY, CDR2 SMNVEV, per germline (reference sequence). The ends were cut back, 2 bases at V and 3 bases at J, with 13 bases in the middle. This CDR3 has 15 residues.

The rearrangement uses TRBV11-2 and TRBJ1-4; a possible D gene is TRBD1 (6 bases). This CDR3 region has 16 residues. Trimming removed 1 base at V and 4 bases at J, with 13 bases between. Per the germline V gene, CDR1 is SGHAT and CDR2 is FQNNGV. CDR3 in amino acids: CASSLGVGHLNEKLFF. The CDR3 coding sequence is TGTGCCAGCAGCTTAGGTGTGGGACATCTTAATGAAAAACTGTTTTTT.

Remarks on this clone: Other nucleotide sequences in the sample specify the same CDR3. V usage is TRBV24-1 and J usage is TRBJ1-1; D unresolved. There are 12 residues in the CDR3. CDR1 KGHDR and CDR2 SFDVKD come from the germline V gene. V lost 5 bases and J 1 base, leaving 4 bases between the germline ends. DNA of the CDR3: TGTGCCACCAGTGCCGGGAACACTGAAGCTTTCTTT. Its protein product is CATSAGNTEAFF.

This clone showed up just once. The chain links TRBV4-2 to TRBJ2-7; 13 nucleotides line up with TRBD2. Losses at the gene ends were 3 bases for V and 2 bases for J; bases not matched to a gene: 4. Germline assignment: CDR1 LGHNA and CDR2 YNFKEQ. This CDR3 contains 16 residues. The DNA of the CDR3 is TGTGCCAGCAGCCAGGAACTAGCGGGGGGGACCTACGAGCAGTACTTC. This codes for CASSQELAGGTYEQYF.

The rearrangement uses TRBV7-8 and TRBJ2-2, with 14 bases aligning to TRBD2. J was trimmed by 5 bases and V by 5 bases; bases with no gene match: 13. The length of the CDR3 is 19 residues. Germline V gene lookup returns CDR1 SGHVS and CDR2 FQNEAQ. CDR3 region: CASSPRLAGGVVGTGELFF. CDR3 nucleotides: TGTGCCAGCAGCCCCCGACTAGCGGGGGGGGTAGTTGGTACCGGGGAGCTGTTTTTT.

This clone was seen a handful of times. This chain links TRBV6-6 with TRBJ1-2, with D unclear. V was cut by 7 bases and J by 7 bases, with 10 bases left in between. Germline CDR1 and CDR2: MNHNY and SVGAGI (reference sequence). The CDR3 runs 11 residues. The CDR3 sequence is CASKNLGGYTF. The CDR3 DNA is TGTGCCAGCAAAAACCTAGGTGGCTACACCTTC.

The J gene is TRBJ2-5, the V gene TRBV24-1; D unclear. Between the trimmed V and J ends, which lost 9 bases and 3 bases, there was a span of 13 bases. This CDR3 has 13 residues. Germline CDR1 KGHDR, CDR2 SFDVKD. CDR3 coding DNA: TGTGCCACCTCCTTCGACTTGGAAGAGACCCAGTACTTC. This sequence encodes CATSFDLEETQYF.